The TCR beta chain described here comes from a study of T cells in Graves' hyperthyroidism and ophthalmopathy. General observations from the study: Blood also showed most of the thyroid clonotypes that were expanded above 0.001. Prediction of ophthalmopathy progression came a median approximately 7 months pre-onset.

There are 16 residues in the CDR3. The germline V gene has CDR1 MNHEY and CDR2 SVGAGI. About this clonotype: As yet, its antigen is unknown. At one boundary the junction diverges from the germline segment, which might be a read error.

The investigators amplified TCR beta CDR3 regions from RNA transcripts. First-round RT-PCR of the TCR CDR3 relied on the HTBI primer set. One entry per CDR3 protein, called by TCRdb with MiXCR from the multiplex PCR reads. The sample shows approximately 700,000 distinct CDR3 sequences, about 45% of them seen only once. The chain uses TRBV6-5 and TRBJ2-7; 9 bases line up with TRBD1. The clonotype was recovered from an adult man with Graves' disease, either hyperthyroidism or ophthalmopathy (not recorded which). Sequenced: peripheral blood or thyroid tissue (not recorded which). In DNA form, the CDR3 reads TGTGCCATCAGTGAGACGGGACAGGGTTCGGGCCTCGAGCAGTACTTC. It encodes CAISETGQGSGLEQYF.